Listed below are T cell receptor beta chains from one sample, sequenced in a study of T cell responses to AZD1222 COVID-19 vaccine. Here immunoSEQ multiplex PCR was the method, and the copy in TCRdb shows in-frame clones only, minus some. In the table there are 150,000 to 200,000 clones, about 94% of which are singletons. The specimen was peripheral blood, collected on day 0 of AZD1222 vaccination. These receptors were taken from an adult in good health. CDR3s include the opening cysteine and the closing phenylalanine or tryptophan. D genes are given only for firm matches. For some rows the clone size is stated as once, few or many, or as a class when expanded; others skip it.

v_gene	j_gene	abundance	d_gene	CDR3nt	CDR3aa
TRBV7-2	TRBJ2-1	once	TRBD1	TGTGCCAGCAGCCCCATAACGGACAGGGACTACAATGAGCAGTTCTTC	CASSPITDRDYNEQFF
TRBV5-4	TRBJ1-4	NA	NA	TGTGCCAGCAGCTTGGGCGATGAAAAACTGTTTTTT	CASSLGDEKLFF
TRBV7-3	TRBJ1-1	NA	NA	TGTGCCAGCAGCCCCTCCGGTCTGGCCCCTGAAGCTTTCTTT	CASSPSGLAPEAFF
TRBV7-3	TRBJ1-6	NA	TRBD1	TGTGCCAGCAGCCCCAAGGACAGGGGGACACCCCTCCACTTT	CASSPKDRGTPLHF
TRBV6-1	TRBJ1-5	NA	NA	TGTGCCAGCTGGGAAGCGGAGGAGAATCAGCCCCAGCATTTT	CASWEAEENQPQHF
TRBV5-1	TRBJ1-4	NA	NA	TGCGCCAGCAGCGGAGCCGCCGGGTCCTCTGGCGAAAAACTGTTTTTT	CASSGAAGSSGEKLFF
TRBV29-1	TRBJ2-2	NA	TRBD1	TGCAGCGCCAGGACAGGAGTGAACACCGGGGAGCTGTTTTTT	CSARTGVNTGELFF
TRBV27	TRBJ2-7	many	NA	TGTGCCAGCAGTCTTTTCCGGGGGCTTGGCGAGCAGTACTTC	CASSLFRGLGEQYF
TRBV3-1/TRBV3-2	TRBJ2-7	NA	TRBD1	TGTGCCAGCAGCCCGACAGGGGGCTACGAGCAGTACTTC	CASSPTGGYEQYF
TRBV11-2	TRBJ2-1	NA	TRBD2	TGTGCCAGCAGTTTTCGGGAGGGAGCCTACAATGAGCAGTTCTTC	CASSFREGAYNEQFF
TRBV2	TRBJ2-7	NA	TRBD1	TGTGCCAGCACCTTGACAGGGGTGGGGGCTAACGAGCAGTACTTC	CASTLTGVGANEQYF
TRBV19	TRBJ2-2	NA	NA	TGTGCCAGCTATAAACGGACGGGGAACACCGGGGAGCTGTTTTTT	CASYKRTGNTGELFF
TRBV25-1	TRBJ1-1	NA	NA	TGTGCCAGCAGGGGGGACATGCCGAACACTGAAGCTTTCTTT	CASRGDMPNTEAFF
TRBV12-3/TRBV12-4	TRBJ1-4	NA	NA	TGTGCCAGCAGTTTTAGCGAAAAACTGTTTTTT	CASSFSEKLFF
TRBV5-1	TRBJ2-7	once	NA	TGCGCCAGCAGCTTTGGCTACGAGCAGTACTTC	CASSFGYEQYF
TRBV6-6	TRBJ2-5	NA	NA	TGTGCCAGCAGTTACGAACCCCGGGTTGGGACCCAGTACTTC	CASSYEPRVGTQYF
TRBV30	TRBJ2-7	NA	TRBD2	TGTGCCTGGAGTAAAGCGGGAGTGGCCTACGAGCAGTACTTC	CAWSKAGVAYEQYF
TRBV3-1/TRBV3-2	TRBJ2-5	NA	TRBD1	TGTGCCAGCAGCAAGGACAGGGGGCATGTGGAAGAGACCCAGTACTTC	CASSKDRGHVEETQYF
TRBV5-4	TRBJ2-7	once	NA	TGTGCCAGCAGCTCCGGGACGGCCTACGAGCAGTACTTC	CASSSGTAYEQYF
TRBV7-3	TRBJ1-4	NA	TRBD1	TGTGCCAGCAGCTTAAACAGGGGGGCGACTAATGAAAAACTGTTTTTT	CASSLNRGATNEKLFF
TRBV7-9	TRBJ2-3	NA	TRBD2	TGTGCCAGCAGCTTAGCAGAGCGGGAAAACACAGATACGCAGTATTTT	CASSLAERENTDTQYF
TRBV6-1	TRBJ1-3	NA	NA	TGTGCCAGCAGTGCTGTGGGACCTCCTCAAGGAAACACCATATATTTT	CASSAVGPPQGNTIYF
TRBV16	TRBJ1-2	NA	NA	TGTGCCAGCAGCCAATCCGGCGTTAGCTATGGCTACACCTTC	CASSQSGVSYGYTF
TRBV4-1	TRBJ2-1	once	TRBD2	TGCGCCAGCAGCCAAGCCTGGGGCGGGAGCTCCTACAATGAGCAGTTCTTC	CASSQAWGGSSYNEQFF
TRBV5-1	TRBJ1-1	NA	NA	TGCGCCAGCAGCTTCAGGGTGGAGAACACTGAAGCTTTCTTT	CASSFRVENTEAFF
TRBV2	TRBJ1-5	once	NA	TGTGCCAGCGGAGGAGTTTATAGCAATCAGCCCCAGCATTTT	CASGGVYSNQPQHF
TRBV11-1	TRBJ2-2	NA	NA	TGTGCCAGCAGCTTATTCAGAAAGAACACCGGGGAGCTGTTTTTT	CASSLFRKNTGELFF
TRBV4-1	TRBJ1-2	NA	NA	TGCGCCAGCAGCCAAGGGGAGGCAGGGTACTATGGCTACACCTTC	CASSQGEAGYYGYTF
TRBV4-2	TRBJ1-2	NA	NA	TGTGCCAGCAGCCAAGAATCTAGGGAGAGGGACTATGGCTACACCTTC	CASSQESRERDYGYTF
TRBV2	TRBJ1-6	NA	NA	TGTGCCAGCAGTGAAAGGGAACCGGCATCTAATTCACCCCTCCACTTT	CASSEREPASNSPLHF
TRBV28	TRBJ2-6	NA	TRBD2	TGTGCCAGCAGCCCCCGGCCTAGCGGTTTCTCTGGGGCCAACGTCCTGACTTTC	CASSPRPSGFSGANVLTF
TRBV6-5	TRBJ2-3	NA	TRBD2	TGTGCCAGCAGCGATAGCGGGAGGCCCACAGATACGCAGTATTTT	CASSDSGRPTDTQYF
TRBV7-9	TRBJ2-7	NA	TRBD1	TGTGCCAGCACCCCGACAGGGATAATCTCCTACGAGCAGTACTTC	CASTPTGIISYEQYF
TRBV2	TRBJ1-1	NA	TRBD1	TGTGCCAGCAGAGAGGGACAGGGGAACACTGAAGCTTTCTTT	CASREGQGNTEAFF
TRBV5-1	TRBJ2-3	NA	TRBD2	TGCGCCAGTAGCCCCACTAGCGGGGTGAGCACAGATACGCAGTATTTT	CASSPTSGVSTDTQYF
TRBV19	TRBJ1-4	few	NA	TGTGCCAGTAGTATAAGAGCAACTAATGAAAAACTGTTTTTT	CASSIRATNEKLFF
TRBV9	TRBJ2-5	NA	TRBD2	TGTGCCAGCAGCGTAGCCCATCCGGGACTAGCGGGAGAGTTTTGGGAGACCCAGTACTTC	CASSVAHPGLAGEFWETQYF
TRBV4-1	TRBJ2-2	NA	TRBD2	TGCGCCAGCAGCCAGGGGCTAGCGGGAACCGGGGAGCTGTTTTTT	CASSQGLAGTGELFF
TRBV2	TRBJ2-6	NA	NA	TGTGCCAGCAGCCATTCTGGGGCCAACGTCCTGACTTTC	CASSHSGANVLTF
TRBV30	TRBJ1-4	NA	NA	TGTGCCTGGAGTGTAATTCAGGGCTTGGAAGAAAACCTGTTTTTT	CAWSVIQGLEENLFF
TRBV6-6	TRBJ1-3	NA	TRBD1	TGTGCCAGCAGCCACCGGGACAGGCAAGACACCATATATTTT	CASSHRDRQDTIYF
TRBV28	TRBJ1-3	NA	NA	TGTGCCAGCAGTTTGGCCAGCTCTGGAAACACCATATATTTT	CASSLASSGNTIYF
TRBV5-4	TRBJ2-3	NA	TRBD2	TGTGCCAGCAGCGGAAGCGGGAGTCGGGCAGATACGCAGTATTTT	CASSGSGSRADTQYF
TRBV28	TRBJ1-3	NA	TRBD1	TGTGCCAGCAGTTTGGACAGGGGGCTAGGGGGAAACACCATATATTTT	CASSLDRGLGGNTIYF
TRBV15	TRBJ2-5	NA	TRBD1	TGTGCCACCAGCTCGGACAGGGGTTTTGAGACCCAGTACTTC	CATSSDRGFETQYF
TRBV3-1/TRBV3-2	TRBJ1-2	NA	NA	TGTGCCAGCAGCCAAGACTACGGATTCGGTGGCTACACCTTC	CASSQDYGFGGYTF
TRBV7-9	TRBJ2-5	NA	TRBD1	TGTGCCAGCAGGGATACAGGGGGGGAGACCCAGTACTTC	CASRDTGGETQYF
TRBV2	TRBJ1-1	NA	NA	TGTGCCAGCGGACGGAGGGGGGGCTTAACTGAAGCTTTCTTT	CASGRRGGLTEAFF
TRBV6-2/TRBV6-3	TRBJ2-7	NA	TRBD2	TGTGCCAGCAGTGCCCTAACTAGCGGGAGGAACCACGAGCAGTACTTC	CASSALTSGRNHEQYF
TRBV7-2	TRBJ2-7	NA	NA	TGTGCCAGCAGCCCAAAGGCAGGCCTCGAGCAGTACTTC	CASSPKAGLEQYF